The present T cell receptor beta chain was sequenced within a study of OX40 agonist ivuxolimab in advanced cancers. The wider study: At 0.01 to 10 mg/kg, ivuxolimab was administered intravenously to patients every 2 weeks. Of the participants, around 39% had some prior anti-PD-1, anti-PD-L1 or anti-CTLA-4 therapy, which was allowed.

CDR1 is MNHNY and CDR2 is SVGAGI in the germline V gene (reference sequence). This CDR3 has 14 amino acids. V was pared by 2 bases and J by 5 bases, with 10 bases between. The study's findings and limits: More expanded clones were found, on average, in CD8+ than in CD4+ T cells. CD4+ and CD8+ T cells in blood underwent clonal expansion by week 6 at 0.1 to 3.0 mg/kg.

Clones were read by immunoSEQ multiplex PCR, and TCRdb kept only the in-frame ones, dropping some. Of some 70,000 clones listed, 80% to 95% were seen once; the top ten hold 0.8% to 1.2%. On this clone itself: Its antigen is unknown.

This clonotype was obtained from an adult with an advanced solid tumor such as melanoma, head and neck, liver or kidney cancer. The rearrangement links TRBV6-6 to TRBJ1-5; tentatively, D is TRBD1 (5 bases). The sample in question was CD4+ or CD8+ T cells sorted from blood, obtained in a trial of the OX40 agonist ivuxolimab. The CDR3 region has the DNA TGTGCCAGCAGTTACATGGACACCTATCAGCCCCAGCATTTT. It is translated as CASSYMDTYQPQHF.